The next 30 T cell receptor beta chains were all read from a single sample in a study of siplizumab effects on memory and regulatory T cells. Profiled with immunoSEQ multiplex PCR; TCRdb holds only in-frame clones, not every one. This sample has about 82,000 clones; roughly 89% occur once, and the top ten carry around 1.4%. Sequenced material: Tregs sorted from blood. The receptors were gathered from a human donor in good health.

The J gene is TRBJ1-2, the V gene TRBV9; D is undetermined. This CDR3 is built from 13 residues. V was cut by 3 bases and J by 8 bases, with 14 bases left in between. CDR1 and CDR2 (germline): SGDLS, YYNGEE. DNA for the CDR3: TGTGCCAGCAGCGGCCTCTCCGGTGAGGGCTACACCTTC. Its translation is CASSGLSGEGYTF.

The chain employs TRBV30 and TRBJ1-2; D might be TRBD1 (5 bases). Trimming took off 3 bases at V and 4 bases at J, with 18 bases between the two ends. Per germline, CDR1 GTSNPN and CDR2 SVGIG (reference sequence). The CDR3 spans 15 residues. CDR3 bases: TGTGCCTGGAGCGTAGCCGGGGGTCTATTCTATGGCTACACCTTC. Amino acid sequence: CAWSVAGGLFYGYTF. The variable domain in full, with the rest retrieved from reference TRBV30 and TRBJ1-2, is SQTIHQWPATLVQPVGSPLSLECTVEGTSNPNLYWYRQAAGRGLQLLFYSVGIGQISSEVPQNLSASRPQDRQFILSSKKLLLSDSGFYLCAWSVAGGLFYGYTFGSGTRLTVV.

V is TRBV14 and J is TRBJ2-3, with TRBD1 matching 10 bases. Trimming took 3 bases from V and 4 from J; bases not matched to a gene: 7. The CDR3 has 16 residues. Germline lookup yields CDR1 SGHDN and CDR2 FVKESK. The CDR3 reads CASSQTGTGVPDTQYF. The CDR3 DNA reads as TGTGCCAGCAGCCAGACCGGGACAGGGGTCCCAGATACGCAGTATTTT.

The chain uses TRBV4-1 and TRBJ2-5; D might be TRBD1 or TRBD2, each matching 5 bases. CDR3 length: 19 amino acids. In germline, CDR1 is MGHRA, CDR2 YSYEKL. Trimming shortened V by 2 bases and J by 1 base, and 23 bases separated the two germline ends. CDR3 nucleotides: TGCGCCAGCAGCCAATCAACTACCGGGACCAAGGGGTCCCAAGAGACCCAGTACTTC. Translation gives CASSQSTTGTKGSQETQYF.

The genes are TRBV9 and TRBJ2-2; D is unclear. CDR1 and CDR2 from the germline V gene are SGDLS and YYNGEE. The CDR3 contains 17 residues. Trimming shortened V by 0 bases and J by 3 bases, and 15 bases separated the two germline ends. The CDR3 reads CASSVAEGIRHTGELFF. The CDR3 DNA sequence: TGTGCCAGCAGCGTAGCTGAAGGAATTAGGCACACCGGGGAGCTGTTTTTT.

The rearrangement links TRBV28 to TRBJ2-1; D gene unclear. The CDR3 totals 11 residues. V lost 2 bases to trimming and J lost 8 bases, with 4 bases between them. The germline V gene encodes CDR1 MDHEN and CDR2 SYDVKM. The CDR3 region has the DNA TGTGCCAGCAGTTTACTGGATGAGCAGTTCTTC. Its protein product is CASSLLDEQFF.

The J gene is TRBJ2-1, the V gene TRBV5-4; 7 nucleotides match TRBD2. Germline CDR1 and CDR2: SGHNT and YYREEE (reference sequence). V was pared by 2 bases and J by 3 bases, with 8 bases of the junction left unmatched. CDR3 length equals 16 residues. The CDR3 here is CASSFNRGGSYNEQFF. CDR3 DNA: TGTGCCAGCAGCTTTAACCGCGGGGGTAGCTACAATGAGCAGTTCTTC.

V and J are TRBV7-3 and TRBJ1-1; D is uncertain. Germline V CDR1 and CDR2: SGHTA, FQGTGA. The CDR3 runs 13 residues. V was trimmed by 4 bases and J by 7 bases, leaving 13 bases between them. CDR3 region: CASSSPPHIEAFF. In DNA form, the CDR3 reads TGTGCCAGCAGCTCCCCGCCTCATATTGAAGCTTTCTTT.

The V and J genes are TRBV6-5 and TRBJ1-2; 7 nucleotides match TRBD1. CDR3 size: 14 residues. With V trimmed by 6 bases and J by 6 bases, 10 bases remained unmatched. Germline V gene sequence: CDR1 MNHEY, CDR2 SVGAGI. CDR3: CASRYTGVYDGYTF. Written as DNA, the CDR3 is TGTGCCAGCAGGTACACAGGGGTTTACGATGGCTACACCTTC.

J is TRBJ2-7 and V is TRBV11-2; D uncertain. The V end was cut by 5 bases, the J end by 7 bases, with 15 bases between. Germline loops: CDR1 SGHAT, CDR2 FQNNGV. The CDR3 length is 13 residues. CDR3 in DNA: TGTGCCAGCAGCCCCCGAATGGATAGGGAGCAGTACTTC. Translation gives CASSPRMDREQYF.

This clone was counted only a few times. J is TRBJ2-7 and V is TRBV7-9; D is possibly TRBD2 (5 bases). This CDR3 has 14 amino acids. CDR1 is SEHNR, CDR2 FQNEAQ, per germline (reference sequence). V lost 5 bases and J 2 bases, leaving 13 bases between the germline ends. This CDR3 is CASSTGLPPYEQYF. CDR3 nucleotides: TGTGCCAGCAGCACCGGACTCCCGCCCTACGAGCAGTACTTC.

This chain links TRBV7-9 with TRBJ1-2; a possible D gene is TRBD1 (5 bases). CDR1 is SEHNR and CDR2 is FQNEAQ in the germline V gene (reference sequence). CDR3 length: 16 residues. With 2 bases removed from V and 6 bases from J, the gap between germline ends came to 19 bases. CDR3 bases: TGTGCCAGCAGCTTACTTTGGGGGGAGTTTGAGGATGGCTACACCTTC. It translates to CASSLLWGEFEDGYTF.

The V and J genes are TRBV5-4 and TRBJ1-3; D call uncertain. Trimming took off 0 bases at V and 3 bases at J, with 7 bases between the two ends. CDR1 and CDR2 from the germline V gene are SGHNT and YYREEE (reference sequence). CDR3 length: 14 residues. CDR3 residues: CASSLGRSGNTIYF. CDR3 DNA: TGTGCCAGCAGCTTGGGGCGCAGTGGAAACACCATATATTTT.

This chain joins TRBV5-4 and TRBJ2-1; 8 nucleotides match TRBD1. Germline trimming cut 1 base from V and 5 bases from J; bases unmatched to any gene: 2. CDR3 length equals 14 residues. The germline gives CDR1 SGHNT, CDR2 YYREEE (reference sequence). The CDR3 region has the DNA TGTGCCAGCAGCTTGAAACAGGGGGACAATGAGCAGTTCTTC. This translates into CASSLKQGDNEQFF.

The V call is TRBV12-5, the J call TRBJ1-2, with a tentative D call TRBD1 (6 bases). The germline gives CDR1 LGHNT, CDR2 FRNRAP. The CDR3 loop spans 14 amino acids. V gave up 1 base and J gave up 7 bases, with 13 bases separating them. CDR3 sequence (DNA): TGTGCTAGTGGTTTGGGGGGGGCTAGAAGTGGCTACACCTTC. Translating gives CASGLGGARSGYTF.

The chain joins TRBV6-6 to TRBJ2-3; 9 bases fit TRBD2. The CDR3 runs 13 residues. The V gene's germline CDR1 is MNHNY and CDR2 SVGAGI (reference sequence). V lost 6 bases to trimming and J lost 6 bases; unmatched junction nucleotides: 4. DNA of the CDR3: TGTGCCAGCAGCCGACTAGCGGTTGATACGCAGTATTTT. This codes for CASSRLAVDTQYF.

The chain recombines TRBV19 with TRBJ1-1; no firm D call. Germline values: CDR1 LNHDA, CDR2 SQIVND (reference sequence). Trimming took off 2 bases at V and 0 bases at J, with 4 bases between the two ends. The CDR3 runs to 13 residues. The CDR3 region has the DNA TGTGCCAGTAGTATACTGCTGAACACTGAAGCTTTCTTT. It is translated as CASSILLNTEAFF.

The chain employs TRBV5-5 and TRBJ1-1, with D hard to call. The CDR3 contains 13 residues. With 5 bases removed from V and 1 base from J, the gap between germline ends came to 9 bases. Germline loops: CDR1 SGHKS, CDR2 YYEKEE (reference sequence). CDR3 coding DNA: TGTGCCAGCAGAAAAGGTACGAACACTGAAGCTTTCTTT. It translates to CASRKGTNTEAFF.

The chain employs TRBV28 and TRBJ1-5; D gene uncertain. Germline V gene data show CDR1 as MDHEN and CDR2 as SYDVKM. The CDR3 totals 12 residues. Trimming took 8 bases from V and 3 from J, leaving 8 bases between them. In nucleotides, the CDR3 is TGTGCCAGCCATGACCACAATCAGCCCCAGCATTTT. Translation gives CASHDHNQPQHF.

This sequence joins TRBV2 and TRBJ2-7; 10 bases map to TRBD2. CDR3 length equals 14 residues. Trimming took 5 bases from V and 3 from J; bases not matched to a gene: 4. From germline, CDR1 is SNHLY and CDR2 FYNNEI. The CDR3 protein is CASSTSGEHYEQYF. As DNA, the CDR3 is TGTGCCAGCAGTACTAGCGGGGAGCACTACGAGCAGTACTTC. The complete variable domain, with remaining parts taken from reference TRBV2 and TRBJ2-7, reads EPEVTQTPSHQVTQMGQEVILRCVPISNHLYFYWYRQILGQKVEFLVSFYNNEISEKSEIFDDQFSVERPDGSNFTLKIRSTKLEDSAMYFCASSTSGEHYEQYFGPGTRLTVT.

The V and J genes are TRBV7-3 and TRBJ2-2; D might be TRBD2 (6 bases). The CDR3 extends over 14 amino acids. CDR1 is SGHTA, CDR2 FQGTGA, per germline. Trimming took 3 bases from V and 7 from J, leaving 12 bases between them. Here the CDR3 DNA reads TGTGCCAGCAGCTTCCAGGCGGGGAGCGGGGAGCTGTTTTTT. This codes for CASSFQAGSGELFF.

CDR3 DNA: TGTGCCACCCGGGCGGGACAGGTAAATGGCTACACCTTC. Translation gives CATRAGQVNGYTF. J is TRBJ1-2 and V is TRBV6-1; 8 bases are shared with TRBD1. The CDR3 spans 13 residues. With 10 bases clipped from V and 6 bases from J, the junction kept 10 bases outside the gene matches. The germline CDR1 and CDR2 sequences are MNHNS and SASEGT.

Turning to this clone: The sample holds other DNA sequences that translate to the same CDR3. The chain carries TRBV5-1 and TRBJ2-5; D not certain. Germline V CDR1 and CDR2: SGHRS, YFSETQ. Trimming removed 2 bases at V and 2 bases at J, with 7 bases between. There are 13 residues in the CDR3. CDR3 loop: CASSLYGQETQYF. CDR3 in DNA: TGCGCCAGCAGCTTATACGGGCAAGAGACCCAGTACTTC.

The CDR3: CASSYSQGGPGYTF. CDR3 DNA sequence: TGTGCCAGCAGCTATTCACAGGGGGGGCCTGGCTACACCTTC. The chain employs TRBV7-2 and TRBJ1-2, with 8 bases fitting TRBD1. Looked up from germline, CDR1 is SGHTA and CDR2 is FQGNSA. This CDR3 region has 14 residues. V lost 4 bases, J lost 7 bases, and 8 bases stayed unmatched.

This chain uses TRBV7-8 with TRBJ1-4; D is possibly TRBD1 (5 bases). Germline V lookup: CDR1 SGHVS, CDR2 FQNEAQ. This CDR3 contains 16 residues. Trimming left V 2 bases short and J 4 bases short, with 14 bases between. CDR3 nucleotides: TGTGCCAGCAGCTTAAACACGGGGCTTTATAATGAAAAACTGTTTTTT. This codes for CASSLNTGLYNEKLFF.

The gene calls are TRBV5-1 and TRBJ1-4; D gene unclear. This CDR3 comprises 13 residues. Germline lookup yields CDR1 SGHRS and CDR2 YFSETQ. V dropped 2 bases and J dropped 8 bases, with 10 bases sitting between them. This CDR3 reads CASSFSTGEKLFF. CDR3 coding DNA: TGCGCCAGCAGCTTCTCGACTGGGGAAAAACTGTTTTTT. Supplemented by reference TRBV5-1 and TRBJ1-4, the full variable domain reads KAGVTQTPRYLIKTRGQQVTLSCSPISGHRSVSWYQQTPGQGLQFLFEYFSETQRNKGNFPGRFSGRQFSNSRSEMNVSTLELGDSALYLCASSFSTGEKLFFGSGTQLSVL.

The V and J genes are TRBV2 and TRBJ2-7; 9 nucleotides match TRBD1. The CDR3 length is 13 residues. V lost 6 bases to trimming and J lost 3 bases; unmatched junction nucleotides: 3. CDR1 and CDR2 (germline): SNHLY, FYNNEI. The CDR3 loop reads CASRGQGSYEQYF. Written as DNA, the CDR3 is TGTGCCAGCAGAGGACAGGGGAGCTACGAGCAGTACTTC.

In DNA form, the CDR3 reads TGCGCCAGCAACGACAGGGAGGTTGCCGGGGAGCTGTTTTTT. Its protein product is CASNDREVAGELFF. The chain combines TRBV5-1 with TRBJ2-2, with D perhaps matching TRBD1 (7 bases). The CDR3 loop spans 14 amino acids. V was pared by 6 bases and J by 6 bases, with 15 bases between. The germline CDR1 and CDR2 sequences are SGHRS and YFSETQ.

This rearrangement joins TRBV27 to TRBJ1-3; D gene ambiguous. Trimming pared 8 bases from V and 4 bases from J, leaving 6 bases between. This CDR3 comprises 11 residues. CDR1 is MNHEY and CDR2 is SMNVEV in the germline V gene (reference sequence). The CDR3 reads CASLSGNTIYF. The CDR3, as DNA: TGTGCCAGCCTCTCCGGAAACACCATATATTTT.

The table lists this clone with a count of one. The chain's CDR3 is CASSGRGEKLFF. CDR3 bases: TGTGCCAGCTCCGGGCGCGGAGAAAAACTGTTTTTT. This chain connects TRBV18 to TRBJ1-4, with no clear D. Germline CDR1 is KGHSH and CDR2 is LQKENI. Between the trimmed V and J ends, which lost 6 bases and 8 bases, there was a span of 10 bases. This CDR3 is 12 amino acids long.